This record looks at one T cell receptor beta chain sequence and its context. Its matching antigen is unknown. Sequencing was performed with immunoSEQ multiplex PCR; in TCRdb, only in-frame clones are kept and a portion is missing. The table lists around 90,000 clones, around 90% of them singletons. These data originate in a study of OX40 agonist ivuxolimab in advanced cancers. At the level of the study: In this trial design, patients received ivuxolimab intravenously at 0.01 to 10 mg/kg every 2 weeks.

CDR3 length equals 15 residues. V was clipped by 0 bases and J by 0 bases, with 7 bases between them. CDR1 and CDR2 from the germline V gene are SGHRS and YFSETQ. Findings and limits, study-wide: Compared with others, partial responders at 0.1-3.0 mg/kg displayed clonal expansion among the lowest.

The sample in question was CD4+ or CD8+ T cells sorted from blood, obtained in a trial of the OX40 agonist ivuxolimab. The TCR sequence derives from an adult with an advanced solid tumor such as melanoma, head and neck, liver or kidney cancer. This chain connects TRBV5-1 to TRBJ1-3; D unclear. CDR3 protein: CASSLGPSSGNTIYF. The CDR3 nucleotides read TGCGCCAGCAGCTTGGGTCCGAGCTCTGGAAACACCATATATTTT.